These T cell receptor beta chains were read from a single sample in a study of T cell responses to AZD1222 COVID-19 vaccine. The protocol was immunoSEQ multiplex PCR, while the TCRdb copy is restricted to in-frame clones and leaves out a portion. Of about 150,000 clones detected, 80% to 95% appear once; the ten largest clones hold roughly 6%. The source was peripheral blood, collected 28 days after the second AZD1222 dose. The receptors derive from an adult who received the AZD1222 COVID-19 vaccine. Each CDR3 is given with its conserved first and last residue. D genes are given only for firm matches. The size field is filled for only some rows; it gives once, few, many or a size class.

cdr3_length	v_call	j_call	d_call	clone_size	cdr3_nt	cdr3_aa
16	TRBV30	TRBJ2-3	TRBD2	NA	TGTGCCTGGAGTGTCGCGTCTAGCGGGGGGGCAGATACGCAGTATTTT	CAWSVASSGGADTQYF
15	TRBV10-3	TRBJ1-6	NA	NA	TGTGCCATCAATCCCAACCCAACTTCTAATTCACCCCTCCACTTT	CAINPNPTSNSPLHF
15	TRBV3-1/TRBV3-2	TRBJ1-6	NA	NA	TGTGCCAGCAGCCAAGTCGCCTCCTATAATTCACCCCTCCACTTT	CASSQVASYNSPLHF
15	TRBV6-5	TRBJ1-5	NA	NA	TGTGCCAGTACCCCAGCGGGAGGGAGCAATCAGCCCCAGCATTTT	CASTPAGGSNQPQHF
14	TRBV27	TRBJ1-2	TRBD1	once	TGTGCCAGCAGTCGCAGACAGGGTATGAATGGCTACACCTTC	CASSRRQGMNGYTF
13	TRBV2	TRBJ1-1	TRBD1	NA	TGTGCCAGCAACCTGGACAGGGAAGCTGAAGCTTTCTTT	CASNLDREAEAFF
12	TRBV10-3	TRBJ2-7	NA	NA	TGTGCCATCAGTCGGGGGTCCTACGAGCAGTACTTC	CAISRGSYEQYF
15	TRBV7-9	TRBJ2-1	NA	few	TGTGCCAGCAGCCCTACCTTGACTAGGCGGTATGAGCAGTTCTTC	CASSPTLTRRYEQFF
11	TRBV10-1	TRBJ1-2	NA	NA	TGCGCCAGCAGTGGATCCCATGGCTACACCTTC	CASSGSHGYTF
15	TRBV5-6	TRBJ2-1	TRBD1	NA	TGTGCCAGCAGCGGTCGACAGGGACACTACAATGAGCAGTTCTTC	CASSGRQGHYNEQFF
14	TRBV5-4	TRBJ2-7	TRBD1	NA	TGTGCCAGCAGCCAGGGGGCGCTTAGGCTCGAGCAGTACTTC	CASSQGALRLEQYF
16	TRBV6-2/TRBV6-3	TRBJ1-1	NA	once	TGTGCCAGCAGTTACTTTGTGGGGCTCGGGAACACTGAAGCTTTCTTT	CASSYFVGLGNTEAFF
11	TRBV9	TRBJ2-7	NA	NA	TGTGCCAGCAGCATCTCGGGTGAGCAGTACTTC	CASSISGEQYF
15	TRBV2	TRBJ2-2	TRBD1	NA	TGTGCCAGCAGGGATACAGGGGGAGCCGCCGGGGAGCTGTTTTTT	CASRDTGGAAGELFF
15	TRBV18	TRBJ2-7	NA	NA	TGTGCCAGCTCACCCGGACCTCCTTTATCCTACGAGCAGTACTTC	CASSPGPPLSYEQYF
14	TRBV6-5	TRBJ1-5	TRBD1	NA	TGTGCCACCCGGACAGGCTATAGCAATCAGCCCCAGCATTTT	CATRTGYSNQPQHF
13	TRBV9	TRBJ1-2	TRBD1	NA	TGTGCCAGCAGCGTAGCAGGGGGCAGAGGCTACACCTTC	CASSVAGGRGYTF
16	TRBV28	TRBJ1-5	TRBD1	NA	TGTGCCAGCAGTTTATCACAGGGGATCGGCAATCAGCCCCAGCATTTT	CASSLSQGIGNQPQHF
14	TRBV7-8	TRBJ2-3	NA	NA	TGTGCCAGCAGCCCCCGGAAGACCACAGATACGCAGTATTTT	CASSPRKTTDTQYF
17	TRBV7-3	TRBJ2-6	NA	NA	TGTGCCAGCAGCTTAACCTTGACAGGCTCTGGGGCCAACGTCCTGACTTTC	CASSLTLTGSGANVLTF
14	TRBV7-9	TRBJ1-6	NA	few	TGTGCCAGCAGCTTAGAACAGGGAAATTCACCCCTCCACTTT	CASSLEQGNSPLHF
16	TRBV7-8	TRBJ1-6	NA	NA	TGTGCCAGCAGCCTCCAGGGAGACCTCTATAATTCACCCCTCCACTTT	CASSLQGDLYNSPLHF
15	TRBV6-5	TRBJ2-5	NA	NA	TGTGCCAGCAGCCACAATGGGGGGGGCGCAGCGGCCCAGTACTTC	CASSHNGGGAAAQYF
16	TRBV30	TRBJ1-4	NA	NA	TGTGCCTGGAGTGTATCCAGTCTGCCAACGACCGAAAAACTGTTTTTT	CAWSVSSLPTTEKLFF
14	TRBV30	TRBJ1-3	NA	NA	TGTGCCTGGAGTGTACCCAGGATTTATAACACCATATATTTT	CAWSVPRIYNTIYF
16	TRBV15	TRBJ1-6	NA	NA	TGTGCCACCAGCACCAACGACCAGGGGTCGGGGTCACCCCTCCACTTT	CATSTNDQGSGSPLHF
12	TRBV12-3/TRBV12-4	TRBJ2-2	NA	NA	TGTGCCAGCAGTTTCGTTGGCGGGGAGCTGTTTTTT	CASSFVGGELFF
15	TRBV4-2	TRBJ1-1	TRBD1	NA	TGTGCCAGCAGCCCCGAGGGACAGACGAACACTGAAGCTTTCTTT	CASSPEGQTNTEAFF
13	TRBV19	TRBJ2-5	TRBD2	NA	TGTGCCAGTAGTATCCGGGGAGGGGAGACCCAGTACTTC	CASSIRGGETQYF